This T cell receptor beta chain was captured by sequencing in a study of T cells in localized non-small cell lung cancer. Measured with immunoSEQ multiplex PCR; TCRdb has only the in-frame clones, and not every one. The sample records 20,000 to 30,000 clones, about 88% being singletons. This CDR3 comprises 13 residues. V was clipped by 6 bases and J by 4 bases; unmatched bases: 4. The germline V gene has CDR1 LNHDA and CDR2 SQIVND (reference sequence). Sequences were derived from peripheral blood, sampled before any cancer treatment. The chain couples TRBV19 to TRBJ1-2, with TRBD1 matching 8 bases. The TCR comes from a female donor over 55 with stage I lung adenocarcinoma. The CDR3 sequence: CASSPTGGYGYTF. CDR3 in DNA: TGTGCCAGTAGCCCTACAGGGGGCTATGGCTACACCTTC.